Sequencing of this T cell receptor beta chain was carried out in a study of cytomegalovirus exposure and HLA in healthy donors. In the study overall: Unique TCR beta sequences numbering 120 million or so came from 150 million to 200 million T cells in an earlier analysis.

There are 14 residues in the CDR3. The V and J ends lost 3 bases and 2 bases respectively, with 9 bases between them. Germline V gives CDR1 SGHTA, CDR2 FQGTGA. This clone has just a few counts. Its target is unknown. PCR was performed using 60 Vbeta and 13 Jbeta primers. Profiling relied on immunoSEQ multiplex PCR, and the TCRdb table lists in-frame clones only, not all of them. The sample carries 150,000 to 200,000 clones, roughly 83% recorded once. The study's findings and limits: As confirmed in vitro, a few CMV-associated chains were specific for CMV antigens. When presence/absence was analysed, sequencing depth was taken to be roughly uniform across donors. In a later analysis, at a false discovery rate of 0.05, about 16,000 TCR beta sequences matched HLA alleles.

Sample: PBMCs. This TCR was sampled from a woman aged 45-65 years in good health and CMV-seronegative. This chain connects TRBV7-3 to TRBJ2-3; weak D call: TRBD2 (6 bases). Written as DNA, the CDR3 is TGTGCCAGCAGCTTTGCGGGATACACAGATACGCAGTATTTT. Translating gives CASSFAGYTDTQYF.